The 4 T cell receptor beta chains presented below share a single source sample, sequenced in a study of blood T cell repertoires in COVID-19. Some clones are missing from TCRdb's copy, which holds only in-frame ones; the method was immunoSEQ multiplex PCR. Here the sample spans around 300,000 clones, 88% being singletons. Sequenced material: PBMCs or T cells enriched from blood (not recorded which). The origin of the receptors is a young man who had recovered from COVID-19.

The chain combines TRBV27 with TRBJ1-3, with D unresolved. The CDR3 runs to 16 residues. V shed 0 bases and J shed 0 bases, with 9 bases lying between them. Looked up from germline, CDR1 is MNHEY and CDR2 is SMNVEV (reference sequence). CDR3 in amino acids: CASSLSGTLSGNTIYF. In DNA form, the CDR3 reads TGTGCCAGCAGTTTATCGGGCACCCTCTCTGGAAACACCATATATTTT.

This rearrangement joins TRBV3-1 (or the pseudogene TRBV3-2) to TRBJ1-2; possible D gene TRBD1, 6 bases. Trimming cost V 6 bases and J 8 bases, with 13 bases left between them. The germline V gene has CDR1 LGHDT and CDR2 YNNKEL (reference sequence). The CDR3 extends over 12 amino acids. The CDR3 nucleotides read TGTGCCAGCAGGAGCGCAGGGGACGGCTACACCTTC. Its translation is CASRSAGDGYTF.

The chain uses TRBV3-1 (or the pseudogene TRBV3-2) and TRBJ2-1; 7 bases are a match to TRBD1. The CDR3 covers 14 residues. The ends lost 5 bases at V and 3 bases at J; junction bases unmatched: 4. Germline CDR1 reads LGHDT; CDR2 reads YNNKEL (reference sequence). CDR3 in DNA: TGTGCCAGCAGCTCACAGGGGTACTACAATGAGCAGTTCTTC. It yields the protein CASSSQGYYNEQFF.

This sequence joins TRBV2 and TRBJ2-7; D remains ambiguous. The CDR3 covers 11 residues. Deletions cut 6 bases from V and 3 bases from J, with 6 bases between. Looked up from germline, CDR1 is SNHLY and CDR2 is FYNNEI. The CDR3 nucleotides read TGTGCCAGCAGAGCCTACTACGAGCAGTACTTC. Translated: CASRAYYEQYF. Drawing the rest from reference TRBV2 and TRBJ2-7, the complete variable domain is EPEVTQTPSHQVTQMGQEVILRCVPISNHLYFYWYRQILGQKVEFLVSFYNNEISEKSEIFDDQFSVERPDGSNFTLKIRSTKLEDSAMYFCASRAYYEQYFGPGTRLTVT.